The 23 T cell receptor beta chains below all came from one sample that was sequenced in a study of cytomegalovirus exposure and HLA in healthy donors. It was with 60 Vbeta and 13 Jbeta primers that the PCR ran. Some clones are missing from TCRdb's copy, which holds only in-frame ones; the method was immunoSEQ multiplex PCR. Of 150,000 to 250,000 clones listed, around 79% are singletons. Specimen: PBMCs. These receptors were taken from a girl aged 5-17 years in good health and CMV-seropositive.

The table lists this clone with a count of one. The chain couples TRBV5-4 to TRBJ1-1; D might be TRBD1 (5 bases). This CDR3 has 13 residues. CDR1 is SGHNT and CDR2 is YYREEE in the germline V gene (reference sequence). Trimming took off 0 bases at V and 6 bases at J, with 9 bases between the two ends. The CDR3 reads CASSLAGFAEAFF. As DNA, the CDR3 is TGTGCCAGCAGCTTGGCAGGGTTTGCTGAAGCTTTCTTT.

The V and J genes are TRBV16 and TRBJ2-2; D is perhaps TRBD1 (6 bases). This CDR3 has 15 residues. The germline V gene has CDR1 KGHSY and CDR2 FQNENV. V lost 1 base and J 5 bases, leaving 11 bases between the germline ends. Here the CDR3 reads CASSQFRTATGELFF. CDR3 sequence (DNA): TGTGCCAGCAGCCAATTTAGGACAGCAACCGGGGAGCTGTTTTTT.

The chain couples TRBV6-1 to TRBJ1-6, with 7 bases lining up with TRBD1. J lost 10 bases, V lost 6 bases, and 9 bases had no gene match. Germline assignment: CDR1 MNHNS and CDR2 SASEGT. This CDR3 has 14 residues. The CDR3 is CASRDTGAGSPLHF. The CDR3, as DNA: TGTGCCAGCAGGGACACAGGGGCGGGGTCACCCCTCCACTTT.

This clone was counted a single time. This chain connects TRBV5-4 to TRBJ2-2, with D unresolved. The V end was cut by 4 bases, the J end by 1 base, with 11 bases between. Germline values: CDR1 SGHNT, CDR2 YYREEE (reference sequence). This CDR3 has 15 amino acids. CDR3 protein: CASSPAQMNTGELFF. CDR3 nucleotides: TGTGCCAGCAGCCCTGCCCAGATGAACACCGGGGAGCTGTTTTTT.

The rearrangement links TRBV9 to TRBJ2-3, with 9 bases aligning to TRBD2. The CDR3 contains 16 residues. CDR1 is SGDLS, CDR2 YYNGEE, per germline. V was clipped by 0 bases and J by 1 base; unmatched bases: 3. The CDR3 sequence is CASSVGASGGTDTQYF. The CDR3 DNA sequence: TGTGCCAGCAGCGTAGGAGCTAGCGGGGGCACAGATACGCAGTATTTT. Supplemented by reference TRBV9 and TRBJ2-3, the full variable domain reads DSGVTQTPKHLITATGQRVTLRCSPRSGDLSVYWYQQSLDQGLQFLIQYYNGEERAKGNILERFSAQQFPDLHSELNLSSLELGDSALYFCASSVGASGGTDTQYFGPGTRLTVL.

This chain links TRBV27 with TRBJ2-2; tentative D call: TRBD1 (6 bases). The CDR3 is made up of 15 amino acids. Trimming shortened V by 4 bases and J by 3 bases, and 12 bases separated the two germline ends. CDR1 and CDR2 (germline): MNHEY, SMNVEV (reference sequence). This CDR3 is CASSYGTSHTGELFF. The CDR3 DNA follows: TGTGCCAGCAGTTACGGGACATCCCACACCGGGGAGCTGTTTTTT.

This clone was seen a handful of times. This rearrangement joins TRBV6-5 to TRBJ1-1, with D perhaps matching TRBD1 (5 bases). CDR1 MNHEY and CDR2 SVGAGI come from the germline V gene. The CDR3 contains 15 residues. V was clipped by 4 bases and J by 1 base, with 13 bases between them. The CDR3 region has the DNA TGTGCCAGCAGTTCGCGGGGACCGACGAACACTGAAGCTTTCTTT. The encoded protein is CASSSRGPTNTEAFF.

The chain employs TRBV19 and TRBJ2-4, with D tentatively TRBD2 (6 bases). CDR1 is LNHDA and CDR2 is SQIVND in the germline V gene (reference sequence). The CDR3 has 14 residues. V was shortened by 3 bases and J by 9 bases, with 15 bases between the two germline ends. The chain's CDR3 is CASSMVGGSGIQYF. Here the CDR3 DNA reads TGTGCCAGTAGTATGGTTGGAGGGTCGGGCATTCAGTACTTC.

This chain uses TRBV6-5 with TRBJ2-2, with TRBD2 matching 7 bases. Germline values: CDR1 MNHEY, CDR2 SVGAGI. This CDR3 comprises 16 residues. The V and J ends lost 1 base and 1 base, in that order; junction bases with no gene match: 3. CDR3 protein: CASSYFPGGNTGELFF. The CDR3 DNA reads TGTGCCAGCAGTTACTTCCCGGGGGGGAACACCGGGGAGCTGTTTTTT.

This clone was detected a few times. This chain connects TRBV18 to TRBJ1-6; tentative D call: TRBD1 (5 bases). The CDR3 covers 14 residues. In germline, CDR1 is KGHSH, CDR2 LQKENI. The V and J ends lost 5 bases and 8 bases respectively, with 13 bases between them. The DNA of the CDR3 is TGTGCCAGCTCAACCGGGACTGAATATTCACCCCTCCACTTT. This translates into CASSTGTEYSPLHF.

This chain joins TRBV19 and TRBJ2-7; 14 bases are a match to TRBD2. Germline trimming cut 2 bases from V and 0 bases from J; bases unmatched to any gene: 12. The CDR3 loop spans 20 amino acids. The germline CDR1 and CDR2 sequences are LNHDA and SQIVND (reference sequence). The CDR3 protein is CASSIRRGLAGGRSSYEQYF. For the CDR3, the DNA is TGTGCCAGTAGTATACGGCGTGGACTAGCGGGGGGCCGGAGCTCCTACGAGCAGTACTTC.

The chain carries TRBV4-3 and TRBJ2-6; tentatively, D is TRBD1 (5 bases). Germline loops: CDR1 LGHNA, CDR2 YSLEER. V gave up 1 base and J gave up 1 base, with 8 bases separating them. The CDR3 is 16 residues long. The CDR3 here is CASSQGGLSGANVLTF. The CDR3 coding sequence is TGCGCCAGCAGCCAAGGGGGCCTATCTGGGGCCAACGTCCTGACTTTC.

J is TRBJ1-1 and V is TRBV9; D unclear. Germline CDR1 SGDLS, CDR2 YYNGEE. Trimming took 3 bases from V and 3 from J, leaving 12 bases between them. This CDR3 spans 14 amino acids. The CDR3 nucleotides are TGTGCCAGCAGCGCCACAGCATTCCACACTGAAGCTTTCTTT. Its translation is CASSATAFHTEAFF.

The chain links TRBV11-2 to TRBJ1-1, with 8 bases identical to TRBD1. CDR1 is SGHAT, CDR2 FQNNGV, per germline. V was pared by 4 bases and J by 5 bases, with 6 bases of the junction left unmatched. This CDR3 spans 14 amino acids. CDR3 amino acids: CASSSTGGWTEAFF. Here the CDR3 DNA reads TGTGCCAGCAGCTCCACAGGGGGTTGGACTGAAGCTTTCTTT.

The chain carries TRBV7-9 and TRBJ2-3, with 8 positions matching TRBD2. V shed 8 bases and J 1 base; nucleotides not matched to a gene: 11. The CDR3 sequence is 16 residues long. Looked up from germline, CDR1 is SEHNR and CDR2 is FQNEAQ (reference sequence). CDR3 DNA sequence: TGTGCCAGCCTCACCCAGGGGCGGGGGGGCACAGATACGCAGTATTTT. It codes for CASLTQGRGGTDTQYF.

This chain uses TRBV21-1 with TRBJ2-7; the D call of TRBD1 is as the table states it, not checked on the DNA. TRBV21-1 is assigned pseudogene status. The CDR3 loop spans 11 amino acids. This CDR3 is CAIDSSYEQYF. The CDR3 bases are TGTGCCATAGACAGTTCCTACGAGCAGTACTTC.

This sequence joins TRBV2 and TRBJ2-2; perhaps TRBD2 as D (6 bases). Germline V lookup: CDR1 SNHLY, CDR2 FYNNEI. CDR3 length: 17 residues. V was clipped by 4 bases and J by 3 bases, with 18 bases between them. CDR3: CASSAPWGEPHTGELFF. In DNA, the CDR3 is TGTGCCAGCAGTGCACCGTGGGGGGAGCCTCACACCGGGGAGCTGTTTTTT.

V is TRBV5-1 and J is TRBJ2-2, with TRBD2 matching 7 bases. Trimming cost V 4 bases and J 7 bases; bases outside gene matches: 10. Germline CDR1 is SGHRS and CDR2 is YFSETQ. The CDR3 loop spans 15 amino acids. The DNA for the CDR3 is TGCGCCAGCAGCATCTGGGGGGGTGTGATCGGGGAGCTGTTTTTT. Its translation is CASSIWGGVIGELFF.

The J gene is TRBJ1-1, the V gene TRBV19; maybe TRBD1 (6 bases). The CDR3 totals 16 residues. Germline CDR1 LNHDA, CDR2 SQIVND (reference sequence). V lost 8 bases and J 1 base, leaving 20 bases between the germline ends. The CDR3 protein is CASLWLAPTGNTEAFF. The CDR3 region has the DNA TGTGCCAGTCTCTGGCTTGCACCGACAGGGAACACTGAAGCTTTCTTT.

This clone was recorded only once. Different DNA sequences within this sample yield the same CDR3. V is TRBV18 and J is TRBJ1-6; tentative D call: TRBD1 (6 bases). V was shortened by 3 bases and J by 5 bases, with 11 bases between the two germline ends. CDR3 size: 15 residues. Germline loops: CDR1 KGHSH, CDR2 LQKENI. The CDR3 spells CASSPRAGDNSPLHF. In DNA form, the CDR3 reads TGTGCCAGCTCACCGAGGGCAGGGGATAATTCACCCCTCCACTTT.

This clone was picked up a small number of times. V is TRBV6-1 and J is TRBJ2-3, with D possibly matching TRBD1 (5 bases). The CDR3 extends over 15 amino acids. The V and J ends lost 0 bases and 2 bases respectively, with 9 bases between them. Germline V CDR1 and CDR2: MNHNS, SASEGT. The CDR3 bases are TGTGCCAGCAGTGAAGCGCTCAGGGCCACAGATACGCAGTATTTT. Protein sequence: CASSEALRATDTQYF.

This chain joins TRBV6-1 and TRBJ2-5, with a weak D call TRBD1 (6 bases). The CDR3 is 13 amino acids. Trimming stripped 4 bases from V and 4 bases from J, with 10 bases between. Germline V gene data show CDR1 as MNHNS and CDR2 as SASEGT. Here the CDR3 DNA reads TGTGCCAGCAGTGTACAGGGTGGAGAGACCCAGTACTTC. Amino acids: CASSVQGGETQYF.

The chain is built from TRBV9 and TRBJ2-5; no firm D call. The CDR3 has 12 amino acids. Trimming removed 4 bases at V and 4 bases at J, with 8 bases between. Germline loops: CDR1 SGDLS, CDR2 YYNGEE. The DNA of the CDR3 is TGTGCCAGCAGCTTCCCTTCAGAGACCCAGTACTTC. Translation gives CASSFPSETQYF.